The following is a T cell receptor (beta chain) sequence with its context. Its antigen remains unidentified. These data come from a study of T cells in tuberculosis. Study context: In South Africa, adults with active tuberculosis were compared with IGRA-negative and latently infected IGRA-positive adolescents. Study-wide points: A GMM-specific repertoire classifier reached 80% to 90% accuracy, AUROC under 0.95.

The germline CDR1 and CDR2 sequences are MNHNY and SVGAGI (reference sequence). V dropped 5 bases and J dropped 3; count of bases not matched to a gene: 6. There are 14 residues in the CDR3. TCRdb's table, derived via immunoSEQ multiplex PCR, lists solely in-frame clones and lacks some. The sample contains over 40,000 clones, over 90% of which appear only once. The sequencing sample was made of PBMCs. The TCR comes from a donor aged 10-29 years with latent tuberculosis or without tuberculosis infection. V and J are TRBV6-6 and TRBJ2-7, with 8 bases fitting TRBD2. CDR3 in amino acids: CASSNSGGSYEQYF. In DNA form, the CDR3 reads TGTGCCAGCAGTAACAGCGGGGGTAGCTACGAGCAGTACTTC.